The source of this T cell receptor beta chain is a study of blood T cell repertoires in COVID-19. Study details: From T cells, B-cell-depleted T cells, or PBMCs came the material, which was cDNA or gDNA.

The germline V gene has CDR1 MGHRA and CDR2 YSYEKL. The CDR3 length is 15 residues. Trimming took 3 bases from V and 3 from J; bases not matched to a gene: 4. TCRdb's table, derived via immunoSEQ multiplex PCR, lists solely in-frame clones and lacks some. This sample has approximately 210,000 clones, with 86% found just once. The sequence was obtained from a man aged 25-40 years who had recovered from COVID-19. V is TRBV4-1 and J is TRBJ2-7; 11 nucleotides match TRBD2. The sequenced sample consisted of peripheral blood. The chain's CDR3 is CASSQTSGDYYEQYF. The CDR3 DNA is TGCGCCAGCAGCCAGACTAGCGGGGACTACTACGAGCAGTACTTC.